These 32 T cell receptor beta chains came from one sample sequenced in a study of blood T cell repertoires in COVID-19. Libraries were prepared by immunoSEQ multiplex PCR; TCRdb keeps only in-frame clonotypes and omits some of them. This table has roughly 220,000 clones, roughly 89% appearing once. Sequenced sample: PBMCs or T cells enriched from blood (not recorded which). Receptors originate from a man aged 25-40 years who had been exposed to COVID-19.

The gene calls are TRBV7-2 and TRBJ2-5; 8 bases agree with TRBD1. This CDR3 is 14 amino acids long. V was pared by 5 bases and J by 4 bases, with 6 bases of the junction left unmatched. The germline gives CDR1 SGHTA, CDR2 FQGNSA. Here the CDR3 DNA reads TGTGCCAGCAGCCCGACAGGGGACGCAGAGACCCAGTACTTC. Amino acid sequence: CASSPTGDAETQYF.

The chain couples TRBV7-9 to TRBJ2-7, with D tentatively TRBD2 (6 bases). The length of the CDR3 is 14 residues. CDR1 is SEHNR and CDR2 is FQNEAQ in the germline V gene (reference sequence). Trimming took 1 base from V and 4 from J, leaving 11 bases between them. The CDR3 loop is CASSLDPRGYEQYF. The DNA for the CDR3 is TGTGCCAGCAGCTTAGACCCGCGGGGATACGAGCAGTACTTC.

The J gene is TRBJ2-3, the V gene TRBV6-1; no firm D call. This CDR3 comprises 16 residues. V dropped 0 bases and J dropped 0 bases, with 10 bases sitting between them. Germline CDR1 is MNHNS and CDR2 is SASEGT. The CDR3 here is CASSEAIAKSTDTQYF. CDR3 in DNA: TGTGCCAGCAGTGAAGCAATAGCCAAAAGCACAGATACGCAGTATTTT.

With regard to this clone: At one of its ends the junction is not consistent with the germline gene, which may arise from a read error. The CDR3 DNA sequence: TGTGCCAGCAGCGTGTCCTACACAGGCTACGAGCAGCACTTC. Amino acid sequence: CASSVSYTGYEQHF. J is TRBJ2-7 and V is TRBV9, with a tentative D call TRBD1 (5 bases). Germline CDR1 is SGDLS and CDR2 is YYNGEE. This CDR3 is built from 14 residues.

A remark on this clone: The sample has other DNA sequences that encode this CDR3 too. The rearrangement links TRBV3-1 (or the pseudogene TRBV3-2) to TRBJ1-6, with 8 bases aligning to TRBD1. Germline-derived CDR1 and CDR2 are LGHDT and YNNKEL (reference sequence). The CDR3 spans 16 residues. The V gene end was trimmed by 0 bases and the J gene end by 7 bases; junction bases not matched to a gene: 5. The CDR3 sequence is CASSQDPGGRNSPLHF. The CDR3 DNA follows: TGTGCCAGCAGCCAAGATCCAGGGGGCAGAAATTCACCCCTCCACTTT.

This chain uses TRBV4-1 with TRBJ2-6; D gene ambiguous. Trimming left V 0 bases short and J 2 bases short, with 8 bases between. Germline values: CDR1 MGHRA, CDR2 YSYEKL. CDR3 length equals 16 residues. CDR3 region: CASSQDEAAGANVLTF. CDR3 DNA: TGCGCCAGCAGCCAAGATGAAGCCGCTGGGGCCAACGTCCTGACTTTC.

V usage is TRBV5-6 and J usage is TRBJ2-7; TRBD2 is a possible D gene (5 bases). The germline V gene has CDR1 SGHDT and CDR2 YYEEEE. The V and J ends lost 2 bases and 2 bases respectively, with 14 bases between them. The CDR3 sequence is 15 residues long. The CDR3 sequence: CASSFPTLGAYEQYF. The CDR3 DNA follows: TGTGCCAGCAGCTTCCCGACTTTGGGAGCCTACGAGCAGTACTTC.

The genes are TRBV14 and TRBJ2-7; TRBD1 might be the D (5 bases). Germline-derived CDR1 and CDR2 are SGHDN and FVKESK. This CDR3 has 14 residues. V was trimmed by 1 base and J by 5 bases, leaving 12 bases between them. CDR3 amino acids: CASSQGQGKNEQYF. CDR3 DNA: TGTGCCAGCAGCCAAGGGCAGGGAAAGAACGAGCAGTACTTC.

The chain carries TRBV20-1 and TRBJ2-5; no reliable D call. CDR1 DFQATT and CDR2 SNEGSKA come from the germline V gene (reference sequence). CDR3 length equals 11 residues. DNA for the CDR3: TGCAGCCCCTCCCCTGAAGAGACCCAGTACTTC. Its protein is CSPSPEETQYF.

The chain combines TRBV10-3 with TRBJ2-5; 9 nucleotides line up with TRBD1. J gave up 4 bases and V 7 bases, and 4 bases lay outside the gene matches. Germline CDR1 and CDR2: ENHRY and SYGVKD. The CDR3 totals 13 residues. This chain's CDR3 is CAIKDRGGETQYF. CDR3 nucleotide sequence: TGTGCCATCAAGGACAGGGGAGGAGAGACCCAGTACTTC.

This clone was counted a single time. This chain links TRBV11-2 with TRBJ1-5; 7 positions agree with TRBD1. The CDR3 is made up of 13 amino acids. V gave up 5 bases and J gave up 5 bases; unmatched junction bases: 3. Germline loops: CDR1 SGHAT, CDR2 FQNNGV. The CDR3 coding sequence is TGTGCCAGCAGCCCCACAGGGGATCAGCCCCAGCATTTT. Protein sequence: CASSPTGDQPQHF.

CDR3 region: CASSQTTGGNYGYTF. DNA of the CDR3: TGTGCCAGCAGCCAAACGACAGGAGGTAACTATGGCTACACCTTC. The chain combines TRBV3-1 (or the pseudogene TRBV3-2) with TRBJ1-2; TRBD1 might be the D (6 bases). CDR1 and CDR2 from the germline V gene are LGHDT and YNNKEL (reference sequence). This CDR3 comprises 15 residues. Trimming removed 2 bases at V and 1 base at J, with 11 bases between.

This clone was counted only a few times. Here the CDR3 DNA reads TGTGCCAGCAGCTGGGACAGGAATCAGCCCCAGCATTTT. Protein product: CASSWDRNQPQHF. The gene calls are TRBV5-6 and TRBJ1-5; 8 nucleotides align to TRBD1. CDR1 is SGHDT and CDR2 is YYEEEE in the germline V gene. Trimming cost V 3 bases and J 4 bases; bases outside gene matches: 0. The CDR3 totals 13 residues.

The J gene is TRBJ1-5, the V gene TRBV5-1; 7 bases line up with TRBD1. The trim removed 1 base at V and 2 bases at J, leaving 0 bases unmatched. The CDR3 runs 14 residues. CDR1 is SGHRS, CDR2 YFSETQ, per germline. The CDR3: CASSLTGGNQPQHF. As DNA, the CDR3 is TGCGCCAGCAGCTTGACAGGGGGCAATCAGCCCCAGCATTTT.

The chain is built from TRBV11-1 and TRBJ1-4; D gene uncertain. CDR1 and CDR2 (germline): SGHAT, FQDESV (reference sequence). The V gene lost 4 bases and the J gene lost 8 bases, with 17 bases spanning the gap. The CDR3 is 15 amino acids. CDR3 bases: TGTGCCAGCAGCTCGGGCCGGGATCGCAGCGAAAAACTGTTTTTT. It codes for CASSSGRDRSEKLFF.

The rearrangement links TRBV2 to TRBJ1-3; D gene uncertain. Trimming took 7 bases from V and 0 from J, leaving 7 bases between them. Per germline, CDR1 SNHLY and CDR2 FYNNEI. The CDR3 has 13 amino acids. The CDR3 nucleotides are TGTGCCAGCACCAGAAACTCTGGAAACACCATATATTTT. Protein product: CASTRNSGNTIYF.

The chain has TRBV15 and TRBJ1-5; perhaps TRBD1 as D (6 bases). The V gene's germline CDR1 is LNHNV and CDR2 YYDKDF (reference sequence). The CDR3 sequence is 16 residues long. Trimming took off 2 bases at V and 9 bases at J, with 20 bases between the two ends. The CDR3 sequence is CATSRSRSLGTMPQHF. DNA for the CDR3: TGTGCCACCAGCAGAAGCCGGTCATTGGGGACAATGCCCCAGCATTTT.

This chain connects TRBV11-2 to TRBJ2-1; TRBD2 agrees at 12 bases. V shed 4 bases, J shed 8 bases, and the junction held 9 bases outside the gene matches. The CDR3 length is 16 residues. The germline CDR1 and CDR2 sequences are SGHAT and FQNNGV. Here the CDR3 reads CASSSALAGGNYEQFF. For the CDR3, the DNA is TGTGCCAGCAGCTCCGCCCTAGCGGGGGGGAATTATGAGCAGTTCTTC.

This clone was counted between two and nine times. The chain employs TRBV28 and TRBJ1-6, with 9 bases aligning to TRBD1. The junction had 8 bases not matched to a gene; V was cut back by 11 bases and J by 6 bases. This CDR3 is 14 amino acids long. CDR1 is MDHEN, CDR2 SYDVKM, per germline. Written as DNA, the CDR3 is TGTGCCGGACACGACAGGGGGGTTAATTCACCCCTCCACTTT. It codes for CAGHDRGVNSPLHF.

This chain connects TRBV6-5 to TRBJ2-5; D remains ambiguous. Germline V gives CDR1 MNHEY, CDR2 SVGAGI. V lost 0 bases and J 2 bases, leaving 7 bases between the germline ends. The CDR3 sequence is 14 residues long. Written as DNA, the CDR3 is TGTGCCAGCAGTTACTCTGGTAGTCAAGAGACCCAGTACTTC. This codes for CASSYSGSQETQYF.

The chain uses TRBV15 and TRBJ1-1; tentatively, D is TRBD1 (5 bases). V shed 5 bases and J shed 1 base, with 17 bases lying between them. CDR3 length: 16 amino acids. CDR1 and CDR2 (germline): LNHNV, YYDKDF (reference sequence). The CDR3 DNA is TGTGCCACCAGCCCCCAGATGTCGGGGGGGAACACTGAAGCTTTCTTT. Protein product: CATSPQMSGGNTEAFF.

This chain links TRBV13 with TRBJ1-2; TRBD1 aligns across 8 bases. CDR3 length equals 16 residues. Germline-derived CDR1 and CDR2 are PRHDT and FYEKMQ (reference sequence). V lost 4 bases, J lost 0 bases, and 7 bases stayed unmatched. DNA for the CDR3: TGTGCCAGCAGCTCTCGAGACAGGGGCCCTAACTATGGCTACACCTTC. Translation gives CASSSRDRGPNYGYTF. Full variable domain (outside the CDR3, taken from reference TRBV13 and TRBJ1-2): AAGVIQSPRHLIKEKRETATLKCYPIPRHDTVYWYQQGPGQDPQFLISFYEKMQSDKGSIPDRFSAQQFSDYHSELNMSSLELGDSALYFCASSSRDRGPNYGYTFGSGTRLTVV.

The chain joins TRBV29-1 to TRBJ1-2; D gene unclear. In germline, CDR1 is SQVTM, CDR2 ANQGSEA. The V and J ends lost 5 bases and 11 bases respectively, with 15 bases between them. This CDR3 is built from 11 residues. CDR3 sequence: CSVSLSRGYTF. In DNA form, the CDR3 reads TGCAGCGTTTCCCTGTCACGAGGATACACCTTC.

The chain has TRBV15 and TRBJ1-2, with a weak D call TRBD1 (5 bases). Germline loops: CDR1 LNHNV, CDR2 YYDKDF (reference sequence). This CDR3 comprises 14 residues. Trimming cost V 3 bases and J 2 bases, with 10 bases left between them. The CDR3 nucleotides are TGTGCCACCAGCAGTTTTCAGGGAAACTATGGCTACACCTTC. As protein: CATSSFQGNYGYTF. Looking up the rest from reference TRBV15 and TRBJ1-2 gives the full variable domain: DAMVIQNPRYQVTQFGKPVTLSCSQTLNHNVMYWYQQKSSQAPKLLFHYYDKDFNNEADTPDNFQSRRPNTSFCFLDIRSPGLGDTAMYLCATSSFQGNYGYTFGSGTRLTVV.

This CDR3 reads CASSPPALSQEAFF. The CDR3 DNA follows: TGTGCCAGCTCACCACCGGCCCTCTCCCAAGAAGCTTTCTTT. The V call is TRBV18, the J call TRBJ1-1; D ambiguous. Deletions cut 0 bases from V and 8 bases from J, with 13 bases between. CDR3 size: 14 residues. CDR1 is KGHSH, CDR2 LQKENI, per germline.

The gene calls are TRBV27 and TRBJ2-1, with a tentative D call TRBD2 (5 bases). The CDR3 contains 12 residues. Looked up from germline, CDR1 is MNHEY and CDR2 is SMNVEV (reference sequence). V was cut by 6 bases and J by 9 bases, with 12 bases left in between. CDR3 protein: CASSPRRGEQFF. The CDR3 nucleotides read TGTGCCAGCAGCCCCCGACGGGGTGAGCAGTTCTTC.

The V and J genes are TRBV7-2 and TRBJ2-6, with 9 bases lining up with TRBD1. Germline trimming cut 1 base from V and 0 bases from J; bases unmatched to any gene: 4. The CDR3 totals 18 residues. Germline CDR1 SGHTA, CDR2 FQGNSA. CDR3 sequence: CASSLVGTGSSGANVLTF. DNA of the CDR3: TGTGCCAGCAGCTTAGTAGGGACAGGGAGCTCTGGGGCCAACGTCCTGACTTTC.

This rearrangement joins TRBV10-3 to TRBJ2-1; TRBD2 might be the D (7 bases). CDR1 and CDR2 (germline): ENHRY, SYGVKD. The CDR3 has 13 amino acids. Trimming took 6 bases from V and 7 from J, leaving 13 bases between them. The CDR3 here is CAIRTGGANEQFF. The DNA of the CDR3 is TGTGCCATCAGGACGGGGGGCGCAAATGAGCAGTTCTTC.

This chain links TRBV18 with TRBJ2-3, with D possibly TRBD1 on 5 matching bases. V was pared by 6 bases and J by 0 bases, with 13 bases between. The germline V gene has CDR1 KGHSH and CDR2 LQKENI. The CDR3 has 15 amino acids. The DNA of the CDR3 is TGTGCCAGCTCCCCAATGCAGGGAAGCACAGATACGCAGTATTTT. Translating it yields CASSPMQGSTDTQYF.

The rearrangement uses TRBV4-1 and TRBJ2-2; D is unclear. The V and J ends lost 1 base and 8 bases respectively, with 20 bases between them. CDR1 is MGHRA and CDR2 is YSYEKL in the germline V gene. CDR3 size: 17 residues. Here the CDR3 DNA reads TGCGCCAGCAGCCAAGCCCATCTAACTCCTCCGAAAGGGGAGCTGTTTTTT. Translation: CASSQAHLTPPKGELFF.

This chain uses TRBV10-3 with TRBJ1-2, with 8 bases that match TRBD1. Losses at the gene ends were 3 bases for V and 4 bases for J; bases not matched to a gene: 10. Germline V lookup: CDR1 ENHRY, CDR2 SYGVKD. CDR3 length: 16 amino acids. CDR3 sequence: CAISDPAGGFGYGYTF. For the CDR3, the DNA is TGTGCCATCAGTGATCCCGCAGGGGGCTTTGGCTATGGCTACACCTTC.

The chain links TRBV29-1 to TRBJ2-1, with TRBD1 matching 9 bases. The V and J ends lost 5 bases and 7 bases, in that order; junction bases with no gene match: 3. The CDR3 has 12 residues. CDR1 is SQVTM, CDR2 ANQGSEA, per germline. In DNA form, the CDR3 reads TGCAGCGTTAGGACAGGGGCGAATGAGCAGTTCTTC. Protein product: CSVRTGANEQFF.